A single sample gave rise to the 9 T cell receptor beta chains below, sequenced in a study of blood T cells in healthy people across ages. A second roughly 6 to 11 cycle PCR used barcoded and J-beta primers. TCRdb used MiXCR to reprocess the 5' RACE reads, holding one entry per CDR3 protein. The sample has around 400,000 distinct CDR3 sequences, approximately 51% seen once; the top ten hold about 54%. Sequencing was carried out using blood. These receptors were taken from a man aged 60-69 years in good health.

The V gene is TRBV20-1, the J gene TRBJ2-5; no reliable D call. Per the germline V gene, CDR1 is DFQATT and CDR2 is SNEGSKA (reference sequence). CDR3 length equals 12 residues. V lost 2 bases to trimming and J lost 5 bases, with 9 bases between them. The CDR3 spells CSARMPGETQYF. CDR3 DNA sequence: TGCAGTGCTAGAATGCCTGGGGAGACCCAGTACTTC.

This chain joins TRBV6-5 and TRBJ2-4, with unresolved D. Germline CDR1 and CDR2: MNHEY and SVGAGI. Trimming took off 9 bases at V and 0 bases at J, with 9 bases between the two ends. There are 13 residues in the CDR3. For the CDR3, the DNA is TGTGCCAGTAAACAGTTAGCCAAAAACATTCAGTACTTC. This encodes CASKQLAKNIQYF.

V and J are TRBV7-2 and TRBJ1-6; the D is unclear. CDR1 is SGHTA, CDR2 FQGNSA, per germline. CDR3 size: 14 residues. The V gene lost 5 bases and the J gene lost 12 bases, with 17 bases spanning the gap. The CDR3 coding sequence is TGTGCCAGCAGCCTAAACCGGGCAGGCCAACCCCTCCACTTT. Residues: CASSLNRAGQPLHF.

This rearrangement joins TRBV6-6 to TRBJ2-3, with D possibly called TRBD1 or TRBD2 (5 bases each). This CDR3 contains 15 residues. Germline lookup yields CDR1 MNHNY and CDR2 SVGAGI (reference sequence). V lost 7 bases, J lost 0 bases, and 14 bases lay in between. CDR3 coding DNA: TGTGCCAGCATTAGGGACGGTACTAGCACAGATACGCAGTATTTT. It specifies CASIRDGTSTDTQYF.

This clonotype was seen a single time. The rearrangement links TRBV20-1 to TRBJ1-5; 7 bases align to TRBD1. The CDR3 runs 12 residues. The V gene end was trimmed by 6 bases and the J gene end by 7 bases; junction bases not matched to a gene: 6. CDR1 and CDR2 from the germline V gene are DFQATT and SNEGSKA (reference sequence). Here the CDR3 DNA reads TGCAGTGCCCGACAGGGCGGACAGCCCCAGCATTTT. This codes for CSARQGGQPQHF.

This clonotype showed up just a few times. The chain couples TRBV20-1 to TRBJ2-3, with 7 nucleotides matching TRBD2. The CDR3 runs 16 residues. V shed 3 bases, J shed 6 bases, and the junction held 15 bases outside the gene matches. Looked up from germline, CDR1 is DFQATT and CDR2 is SNEGSKA (reference sequence). CDR3 loop: CSARREPGRGTDTQYF. For the CDR3, the DNA is TGCAGTGCTAGGAGGGAGCCGGGGCGGGGGACGGATACGCAGTATTTT.

This clonotype was counted once. The chain combines TRBV6-4 with TRBJ2-1; D might be TRBD1 (6 bases). V shed 4 bases and J shed 11 bases, with 12 bases lying between them. Germline CDR1 reads MRHNA; CDR2 reads SNTAGT. The CDR3 runs 12 residues. For the CDR3, the DNA is TGTGCCAGCAGTGCGACAGGTGATAAGCAGTTCTTC. Translated: CASSATGDKQFF.

V gene TRBV6-5 combines with J gene TRBJ2-5; no reliable D call. The length of the CDR3 is 15 residues. The V end was cut by 0 bases, the J end by 2 bases, with 10 bases between. Per germline, CDR1 MNHEY and CDR2 SVGAGI. The CDR3 protein is CASSYSTALQETQYF. The CDR3 bases are TGTGCCAGCAGTTACTCGACTGCCCTACAAGAGACCCAGTACTTC.

V and J are TRBV29-1 and TRBJ2-3; 12 positions agree with TRBD2. The CDR3 sequence is 16 residues long. J was trimmed by 8 bases and V by 3 bases; bases with no gene match: 12. Germline values: CDR1 SQVTM, CDR2 ANQGSEA. CDR3 coding DNA: TGCAGCGTTGACAATTCTGGACTAGCGGGACTGGGTACGCAGTATTTT. It is translated as CSVDNSGLAGLGTQYF.